Presented here are 27 T cell receptor beta chains from one specimen sequenced in a study of control samples from healthy donors and cancer patients. Libraries were prepared by immunoSEQ multiplex PCR; TCRdb keeps only in-frame clonotypes and omits some of them. This sample has about 71,000 clones; approximately 89% occur once, and the top ten carry around 20%. The sample was PBMCs. The source is a man aged 55-75 years with lung cancer.

The chain uses TRBV6-5 and TRBJ1-3; D is perhaps TRBD1 (6 bases). Germline CDR1 is MNHEY and CDR2 is SVGAGI. The CDR3 runs to 15 residues. V was cut by 2 bases and J by 3 bases, with 11 bases left in between. CDR3 sequence reads: CASSYAGVFGNTIYF. CDR3 sequence (DNA): TGTGCCAGCAGTTACGCAGGGGTATTTGGAAACACCATATATTTT.

The gene calls are TRBV5-6 and TRBJ2-3; the D is unclear. The V gene lost 4 bases and the J gene lost 2 bases, with 8 bases spanning the gap. Germline V gene lookup returns CDR1 SGHDT and CDR2 YYEEEE. The CDR3 sequence is 13 residues long. This CDR3 reads CASSRDFTDTQYF. The CDR3, as DNA: TGTGCCAGCAGCCGTGACTTCACAGATACGCAGTATTTT.

As DNA, the CDR3 is TGTGCCAGCAGTTACTCGTCCGGGGGCGGTGGCTACACCTTC. Its translation is CASSYSSGGGGYTF. The chain is built from TRBV6-6 and TRBJ1-2, with D tentatively TRBD1 (6 bases). Looked up from germline, CDR1 is MNHNY and CDR2 is SVGAGI (reference sequence). V lost 0 bases and J 7 bases, leaving 12 bases between the germline ends. This CDR3 spans 14 amino acids.

The chain carries TRBV4-1 and TRBJ1-4; D may be TRBD1 (5 bases). This CDR3 comprises 15 residues. V was trimmed by 3 bases and J by 5 bases, leaving 13 bases between them. CDR1 and CDR2 from the germline V gene are MGHRA and YSYEKL. The CDR3 loop reads CASSHYRTGNEKLFF. The CDR3 nucleotides read TGCGCCAGCAGCCACTACAGGACGGGGAATGAAAAACTGTTTTTT.

The chain joins TRBV6-6 to TRBJ1-2; D may be TRBD1 (6 bases). Germline V CDR1 and CDR2: MNHNY, SVGAGI (reference sequence). V dropped 0 bases and J dropped 8 bases, with 19 bases sitting between them. The CDR3 loop spans 16 amino acids. The CDR3 nucleotides are TGTGCCAGCAGTTACTCGCGGGACTCCAGGGGCGGGGGCTACACCTTC. Translating gives CASSYSRDSRGGGYTF.

This sequence joins TRBV6-5 and TRBJ1-1; D is unclear. The CDR3 consists of 14 residues. The germline V and J ends were trimmed by 2 bases and 6 bases, with 13 bases remaining between them. The germline gives CDR1 MNHEY, CDR2 SVGAGI. The CDR3 is CASSYQEITSEAFF. CDR3 nucleotides: TGTGCCAGCAGTTACCAAGAAATTACCTCTGAAGCTTTCTTT.

CDR3 bases: TGTGCCACCAGCCCCTCCGGGACAGGCCTCAATCAGCCCCAGCATTTT. Protein product: CATSPSGTGLNQPQHF. The chain recombines TRBV24-1 with TRBJ1-5; 8 positions match TRBD1. The J segment lost 3 bases and the V segment lost 7 bases, leaving 10 bases of the junction unmatched. Germline CDR1 reads KGHDR; CDR2 reads SFDVKD. The CDR3 extends over 16 amino acids.

This clone was counted a few times. The chain couples TRBV19 to TRBJ2-1, with D tentatively TRBD1 or TRBD2 (5 bases each). V lost 3 bases to trimming and J lost 3 bases, with 12 bases between them. This CDR3 spans 15 amino acids. Germline V lookup: CDR1 LNHDA, CDR2 SQIVND (reference sequence). The CDR3 sequence is CASSMSGTFYNEQFF. DNA for the CDR3: TGTGCCAGTAGTATGTCAGGGACCTTCTACAATGAGCAGTTCTTC.

The genes are TRBV4-1 and TRBJ1-5, with 11 positions matching TRBD1. Germline V gene sequence: CDR1 MGHRA, CDR2 YSYEKL. The CDR3 spans 18 residues. V dropped 1 base and J dropped 0; count of bases not matched to a gene: 5. The CDR3 reads CASSQGGTGGGSNQPQHF. CDR3 DNA sequence: TGCGCCAGCAGCCAAGGTGGGACAGGGGGGGGTAGCAATCAGCCCCAGCATTTT.

This chain links TRBV3-1 (or the pseudogene TRBV3-2) with TRBJ2-7; TRBD1 matches 7 bases. V was clipped by 4 bases and J by 2 bases; unmatched bases: 2. The CDR3 sequence is 13 residues long. Germline CDR1 LGHDT, CDR2 YNNKEL (reference sequence). CDR3 amino acids: CASSLGTAYEQYF. CDR3 DNA sequence: TGTGCCAGCAGCCTGGGGACAGCCTACGAGCAGTACTTC.

This chain links TRBV5-1 with TRBJ1-4; 11 bases are a match to TRBD1. Germline values: CDR1 SGHRS, CDR2 YFSETQ. Trimming removed 3 bases from V and 3 bases from J; junction bases left unmatched: 10. This CDR3 is 18 amino acids long. Written as DNA, the CDR3 is TGCGCCAGCAGCTCCCCCGGGACAGGGGGAGTCGCTAATGAAAAACTGTTTTTT. Translation gives CASSSPGTGGVANEKLFF.

This clone has only one observation. The J gene is TRBJ1-1, the V gene TRBV5-6; no firm D call. Trimming removed 4 bases at V and 0 bases at J, with 19 bases between. Looked up from germline, CDR1 is SGHDT and CDR2 is YYEEEE. The CDR3 runs 17 residues. CDR3 sequence reads: CASSIPYRTDMNTEAFF. The CDR3 DNA follows: TGTGCCAGCAGCATTCCATACCGGACCGATATGAACACTGAAGCTTTCTTT.

The chain combines TRBV24-1 with TRBJ2-1, with TRBD2 matching over 8 bases. The V gene end was trimmed by 4 bases and the J gene end by 9 bases; junction bases not matched to a gene: 16. CDR3 length: 17 amino acids. The germline CDR1 and CDR2 sequences are KGHDR and SFDVKD. The DNA of the CDR3 is TGTGCCACCAGTGACCCCGGTATGGGACACGGGGGGGGTGAGCAGTTCTTC. This codes for CATSDPGMGHGGGEQFF.

The chain recombines TRBV12-3 or TRBV12-4 with TRBJ1-1, with D possibly being TRBD1 (5 bases). The CDR3 loop spans 13 amino acids. Trimming cost V 8 bases and J 5 bases, with 15 bases left between them. This CDR3 reads CASLRVRYTEAFF. CDR3 coding DNA: TGTGCCAGCCTCAGGGTTCGTTATACTGAAGCTTTCTTT.

The CDR3 region has the DNA TGTGCCAGCAGTTCAGGACAGGGGGGCTACACCTTC. Its protein is CASSSGQGGYTF. This chain joins TRBV6-5 and TRBJ1-2; 9 nucleotides line up with TRBD1. There are 12 residues in the CDR3. The J segment lost 8 bases and the V segment lost 4 bases, leaving 2 bases of the junction unmatched. In germline, CDR1 is MNHEY, CDR2 SVGAGI.

The CDR3 nucleotides are TGTGCCAGCAGCTTGGTGTCAGGGAACACCGGGGAGCTGTTTTTT. Residues: CASSLVSGNTGELFF. The V gene is TRBV5-5, the J gene TRBJ2-2; D uncertain. The length of the CDR3 is 15 residues. Germline-derived CDR1 and CDR2 are SGHKS and YYEKEE (reference sequence). V lost 0 bases, J lost 1 base, and 7 bases lay in between.

The J gene is TRBJ1-2, the V gene TRBV13; 7 positions agree with TRBD1. The germline V gene encodes CDR1 PRHDT and CDR2 FYEKMQ (reference sequence). J was trimmed by 0 bases and V by 3 bases; bases with no gene match: 4. The CDR3 covers 15 residues. The CDR3 DNA is TGTGCCAGCAGCTTGGGCGGACAGGCTAACTATGGCTACACCTTC. Its translation: CASSLGGQANYGYTF.

This clone came up a few times. The chain couples TRBV5-1 to TRBJ1-1, with 7 bases lining up with TRBD1. The germline V gene encodes CDR1 SGHRS and CDR2 YFSETQ. The CDR3 is 15 amino acids. V gave up 0 bases and J gave up 0 bases; unmatched junction bases: 2. Here the CDR3 reads CASSLGQGMNTEAFF. The DNA for the CDR3 is TGCGCCAGCAGCTTGGGACAGGGAATGAACACTGAAGCTTTCTTT.

This clone was seen more than once but under ten times. The CDR3 DNA follows: TGCGCCAGCAGCTTTGATTCCGGGACAGGGAATTCACCCCTCCACTTT. Amino acids: CASSFDSGTGNSPLHF. The chain links TRBV5-1 to TRBJ1-6, with TRBD1 matching over 9 bases. The CDR3 covers 16 residues. In germline, CDR1 is SGHRS, CDR2 YFSETQ. The J segment lost 7 bases and the V segment lost 2 bases, leaving 7 bases of the junction unmatched.

The chain recombines TRBV29-1 with TRBJ2-3, with 12 bases matching TRBD2. Germline-derived CDR1 and CDR2 are SQVTM and ANQGSEA. V lost 7 bases to trimming and J lost 2 bases; unmatched junction nucleotides: 7. This CDR3 contains 15 residues. The CDR3 nucleotides are TGCAGCGCCCTGACTAGCGGGGGCCTCACAGATACGCAGTATTTT. It codes for CSALTSGGLTDTQYF.

The DNA of the CDR3 is TGTGCCAGCAGTCCCGGGTCGTTGGACTATGGCTACACCTTC. Its protein is CASSPGSLDYGYTF. This sequence joins TRBV27 and TRBJ1-2, with no clear D. Germline V gene sequence: CDR1 MNHEY, CDR2 SMNVEV (reference sequence). Trimming removed 5 bases at V and 3 bases at J, with 13 bases between. The CDR3 is made up of 14 amino acids.

V and J are TRBV29-1 and TRBJ2-5, with 8 bases fitting TRBD1. The germline V gene encodes CDR1 SQVTM and CDR2 ANQGSEA. The CDR3 runs to 15 residues. The V gene end was trimmed by 2 bases and the J gene end by 1 base; junction bases not matched to a gene: 6. The CDR3 nucleotides read TGCAGCGTTGAAACTCCGGACAGGGTCCAAGAGACCCAGTACTTC. It specifies CSVETPDRVQETQYF. The variable domain in full, with the rest retrieved from reference TRBV29-1 and TRBJ2-5, is SAVISQKPSRDICQRGTSLTIQCQVDSQVTMMFWYRQQPGQSLTLIATANQGSEATYESGFVIDKFPISRPNLTFSTLTVSNMSPEDSSIYLCSVETPDRVQETQYFGPGTRLLVL.

V is TRBV20-1 and J is TRBJ2-5, with D possibly TRBD1 on 6 matching bases. CDR1 is DFQATT and CDR2 is SNEGSKA in the germline V gene (reference sequence). This CDR3 has 14 residues. V lost 5 bases, J lost 2 bases, and 15 bases lay in between. In DNA form, the CDR3 reads TGCAGTGCTGGTGACCCGGGACAACAAGAGACCCAGTACTTC. Amino acids: CSAGDPGQQETQYF.

This chain joins TRBV3-1 (or the pseudogene TRBV3-2) and TRBJ2-2; no clear D. Trimming took off 6 bases at V and 0 bases at J, with 11 bases between the two ends. The CDR3 runs 15 residues. Germline assignment: CDR1 LGHDT and CDR2 YNNKEL (reference sequence). CDR3 coding DNA: TGTGCCAGCAGGCCGGCCGCTGCGAACACCGGGGAGCTGTTTTTT. It encodes CASRPAAANTGELFF.

This rearrangement joins TRBV18 to TRBJ1-1; 9 nucleotides align to TRBD1. The V segment lost 5 bases and the J segment 4 bases; nucleotides outside the gene matches: 8. CDR3 size: 15 residues. The V gene's germline CDR1 is KGHSH and CDR2 LQKENI. As DNA, the CDR3 is TGTGCCAGCTCAGGTTCCGAACAGGGGGCCACTGAAGCTTTCTTT. It is translated as CASSGSEQGATEAFF.

V usage is TRBV24-1 and J usage is TRBJ2-1; D might be TRBD2 (6 bases). Per the germline V gene, CDR1 is KGHDR and CDR2 is SFDVKD. This CDR3 spans 17 amino acids. The ends were cut back, 1 base at V and 1 base at J, with 13 bases in the middle. The CDR3 here is CATSDFGRGPSYNEQFF. CDR3 bases: TGTGCCACCAGTGATTTCGGGCGGGGACCTTCCTACAATGAGCAGTTCTTC.

This clone is a singleton in its sample. The chain combines TRBV18 with TRBJ2-5, with D maybe TRBD1 (6 bases). Germline CDR1 reads KGHSH; CDR2 reads LQKENI. This CDR3 is built from 15 residues. The ends were cut back, 2 bases at V and 1 base at J, with 11 bases in the middle. The CDR3 sequence is CASSPIRQVQETQYF. CDR3 bases: TGTGCCAGCTCACCAATCCGACAGGTCCAAGAGACCCAGTACTTC.